The 27 T cell receptor beta chains below come from one sample, sequenced in a study of breast tumors, draining lymph nodes, adjacent tissues. TCRdb used MiXCR to reprocess the multiplex PCR reads, holding one entry per CDR3 protein. Among around 43,000 distinct CDR3 sequences listed, under 25% were seen once. The sequenced sample consisted of breast tumor tissue. The receptors originated from a female donor with breast cancer. Some clones in this sample may be carry-over from other donors' samples.

This clonotype has a count of ten or more. The V and J genes are TRBV5-1 and TRBJ2-3; 8 bases match TRBD1. J was trimmed by 1 base and V by 0 bases; bases with no gene match: 4. Per the germline V gene, CDR1 is SGHRS and CDR2 is YFSETQ. This CDR3 has 16 amino acids. In DNA form, the CDR3 reads TGCGCCAGCAGCTTGGGATCGACAGGGGGCACAGATACGCAGTATTTT. It encodes CASSLGSTGGTDTQYF.

This clonotype was counted ten times or more. V usage is TRBV7-8 and J usage is TRBJ1-4, with D hard to call. Germline lookup yields CDR1 SGHVS and CDR2 FQNEAQ. Trimming cost V 2 bases and J 0 bases, with 7 bases left between them. The CDR3 loop spans 15 amino acids. In nucleotides, the CDR3 is TGTGCCAGCAGCTTAATCCTCGCAACTAATGAAAAACTGTTTTTT. Translating gives CASSLILATNEKLFF.

This clonotype occurred many times. The chain joins TRBV5-5 to TRBJ2-2; 14 nucleotides match TRBD2. This CDR3 comprises 18 residues. With V trimmed by 0 bases and J by 5 bases, 6 bases remained unmatched. Germline assignment: CDR1 SGHKS and CDR2 YYEKEE (reference sequence). CDR3 region: CASSLGLAGGPGTGELFF. CDR3 nucleotide sequence: TGTGCCAGCAGCTTGGGACTAGCGGGAGGGCCGGGGACCGGGGAGCTGTTTTTT.

The table lists this clonotype with many counts. The rearrangement links TRBV6-2 or TRBV6-3 to TRBJ1-4, with 7 bases identical to TRBD1. There are 17 residues in the CDR3. Germline CDR1 MNHEY, CDR2 SVGEGT. J was trimmed by 7 bases and V by 6 bases; bases with no gene match: 17. The CDR3 protein is CASSKGAQYAGREKLFF. In nucleotides, the CDR3 is TGTGCCAGCAGCAAGGGGGCCCAATATGCGGGGCGTGAAAAACTGTTTTTT.

This clonotype occurred many times. This chain links TRBV27 with TRBJ1-4; D unresolved. The CDR3 is 14 amino acids. Germline loops: CDR1 MNHEY, CDR2 SMNVEV (reference sequence). V was cut by 4 bases and J by 8 bases, with 14 bases left in between. The CDR3 sequence is CASSSGLSSEKLFF. In nucleotides, the CDR3 is TGTGCCAGCAGTTCCGGGCTATCGTCGGAAAAACTGTTTTTT.

This clonotype was counted many times. The V gene is TRBV12-3 or TRBV12-4, the J gene TRBJ1-2; no clear D gene. V dropped 2 bases and J dropped 4 bases, with 11 bases sitting between them. The CDR3 is made up of 14 amino acids. The chain's CDR3 is CASSLPGFSYGYTF. DNA for the CDR3: TGTGCCAGCAGTTTACCTGGGTTCAGCTATGGCTACACCTTC.

This clonotype is labeled large. V usage is TRBV7-9 and J usage is TRBJ2-7, with TRBD1 matching over 11 bases. V shed 3 bases and J 5 bases; nucleotides not matched to a gene: 0. Germline V gene data show CDR1 as SEHNR and CDR2 as FQNEAQ (reference sequence). This CDR3 has 13 residues. CDR3 sequence reads: CASSLGQGDEQYF. The CDR3 bases are TGTGCCAGCAGCTTGGGACAGGGGGACGAGCAGTACTTC. The full variable domain, completed using reference TRBV7-9 and TRBJ2-7, is DTGVSQNPRHKITKRGQNVTFRCDPISEHNRLYWYRQTLGQGPEFLTYFQNEAQLEKSRLLSDRFSAERPKGSFSTLEIQRTEQGDSAMYLCASSLGQGDEQYFGPGTRLTVT.

This clonotype was observed many times. The chain combines TRBV9 with TRBJ2-1, with 16 bases that match TRBD2. CDR3 length: 18 residues. V lost 3 bases to trimming and J lost 7 bases; unmatched junction nucleotides: 10. Germline V gives CDR1 SGDLS, CDR2 YYNGEE. CDR3 region: CASSDGTSGGAPGNEQFF. The CDR3 DNA reads TGTGCCAGCAGCGACGGGACTAGCGGGGGGGCCCCTGGGAATGAGCAGTTCTTC. Combining the CDR3 with reference TRBV9 and TRBJ2-1 gives the whole variable domain DSGVTQTPKHLITATGQRVTLRCSPRSGDLSVYWYQQSLDQGLQFLIQYYNGEERAKGNILERFSAQQFPDLHSELNLSSLELGDSALYFCASSDGTSGGAPGNEQFFGPGTRLTVL.

A few counts support this clonotype. The CDR3 is CSVDQTAGETQYF. DNA for the CDR3: TGCAGCGTGGACCAGACAGCGGGGGAGACCCAGTACTTC. The genes are TRBV29-1 and TRBJ2-5; TRBD2 matches at 7 bases. The ends lost 6 bases at V and 5 bases at J; junction bases unmatched: 9. The CDR3 totals 13 residues. Germline-derived CDR1 and CDR2 are SQVTM and ANQGSEA.

The table lists this clonotype with many counts. The rearrangement links TRBV2 to TRBJ1-5, with 8 bases that match TRBD1. CDR1 and CDR2 (germline): SNHLY, FYNNEI. The CDR3 has 15 residues. J was trimmed by 4 bases and V by 6 bases; bases with no gene match: 8. This CDR3 reads CASRSPTGVNQPQHF. As DNA, the CDR3 is TGTGCCAGCAGGAGCCCGACAGGGGTGAATCAGCCCCAGCATTTT.

This clonotype was observed a handful of times. The chain combines TRBV12-3 or TRBV12-4 with TRBJ2-3, with D possibly TRBD1 on 6 matching bases. CDR3 size: 15 residues. V lost 7 bases and J lost 2, with 16 bases in between. As DNA, the CDR3 is TGTGCCAGCACCTCGTCAGGGGCCACCACAGATACGCAGTATTTT. Translating gives CASTSSGATTDTQYF.

This sequence joins TRBV4-1 and TRBJ2-3, with 9 positions matching TRBD2. Germline loops: CDR1 MGHRA, CDR2 YSYEKL. Trimming took 0 bases from V and 0 from J; bases not matched to a gene: 19. The CDR3 is made up of 22 amino acids. CDR3 in amino acids: CASSQEGWVAGVGRSSTDTQYF. The DNA of the CDR3 is TGCGCCAGCAGCCAAGAGGGGTGGGTAGCGGGAGTGGGCCGATCAAGCACAGATACGCAGTATTTT.

This clonotype was recorded at least ten times. The V call is TRBV7-8, the J call TRBJ1-5, with TRBD1 matching 7 bases. V gave up 4 bases and J gave up 2 bases; unmatched junction bases: 2. The CDR3 covers 14 residues. Germline V gene data show CDR1 as SGHVS and CDR2 as FQNEAQ. CDR3 in amino acids: CASSSDRGNQPQHF. The CDR3 nucleotides read TGTGCCAGCAGCTCCGACAGGGGCAATCAGCCCCAGCATTTT.

The table lists this clonotype with many counts. The chain uses TRBV30 and TRBJ1-6, with D uncertain. This CDR3 has 16 amino acids. V was clipped by 0 bases and J by 4 bases, with 13 bases between them. The V gene's germline CDR1 is GTSNPN and CDR2 SVGIG (reference sequence). CDR3 DNA sequence: TGTGCCTGGAGTGTAAGTTGGGAACCATATAATTCACCCCTCCACTTT. Amino acids: CAWSVSWEPYNSPLHF. Filled out from reference TRBV30 and TRBJ1-6, the complete variable domain reads SQTIHQWPATLVQPVGSPLSLECTVEGTSNPNLYWYRQAAGRGLQLLFYSVGIGQISSEVPQNLSASRPQDRQFILSSKKLLLSDSGFYLCAWSVSWEPYNSPLHFGNGTRLTVT.

There are many counts of this clonotype. The chain employs TRBV19 and TRBJ2-7, with 10 bases fitting TRBD1. This CDR3 has 15 residues. The germline CDR1 and CDR2 sequences are LNHDA and SQIVND (reference sequence). J gave up 4 bases and V 4 bases, and 7 bases lay outside the gene matches. The chain's CDR3 is CASSTAGTGEYEQYF. CDR3 coding DNA: TGTGCCAGTAGTACTGCCGGGACAGGGGAGTACGAGCAGTACTTC. The variable domain in full, with the rest retrieved from reference TRBV19 and TRBJ2-7, is DGGITQSPKYLFRKEGQNVTLSCEQNLNHDAMYWYRQDPGQGLRLIYYSQIVNDFQKGDIAEGYSVSREKKESFPLTVTSAQKNPTAFYLCASSTAGTGEYEQYFGPGTRLTVT.

This clonotype was counted a single time. A clone one base away is much larger, so this may be a read error. The chain employs TRBV5-4 and TRBJ2-1; D is unresolved. Trimming took 0 bases from V and 2 from J, leaving 15 bases between them. Germline V gives CDR1 SGHNT, CDR2 YYREEE (reference sequence). The CDR3 has 17 residues. The CDR3 bases are TGTGCCAGCAGCTTGGGAGCAGCACCGAGCCCCTACAATGAGCAGTTCTTC. Its translation is CASSLGAAPSPYNEQFF.

On this clonotype: A much bigger clone sits one base away, suggesting this may be a read error. The J gene is TRBJ1-3, the V gene TRBV7-9; perhaps TRBD1 as D (6 bases). This CDR3 is 17 amino acids long. Per the germline V gene, CDR1 is SEHNR and CDR2 is FQNEAQ (reference sequence). This CDR3 is CAGSSLLRGDSGNTIYF. The CDR3, as DNA: TGTGCCGGCAGCTCCCTCCTGAGGGGGGACTCTGGAAACACCATATATTTT.

DNA of the CDR3: TGTGCCAGCAGCCCCCGGGACAGGGCTGGGGCCAACGTCCTGACTTTC. It specifies CASSPRDRAGANVLTF. This chain links TRBV13 with TRBJ2-6, with 9 bases that match TRBD1. The CDR3 contains 16 residues. CDR1 and CDR2 (germline): PRHDT, FYEKMQ (reference sequence). V trimming: 5 bases; J trimming: 2 bases; junction bases outside the gene matches: 4.

The rearrangement uses TRBV6-1 and TRBJ1-2; D gene ambiguous. The CDR3 runs 14 residues. The V and J ends lost 1 base and 1 base respectively, with 7 bases between them. CDR1 and CDR2 from the germline V gene are MNHNS and SASEGT. The chain's CDR3 is CASSEGQNNYGYTF. DNA for the CDR3: TGTGCCAGCAGTGAAGGGCAGAATAACTATGGCTACACCTTC.

This clonotype appeared many times. DNA of the CDR3: TGTGCCATCAGTGAGGGCGATTTCGGTGGCTACACCTTC. Protein sequence: CAISEGDFGGYTF. The chain employs TRBV10-3 and TRBJ1-2; D not resolved. CDR1 and CDR2 (germline): ENHRY, SYGVKD. The CDR3 covers 13 residues. V was pared by 2 bases and J by 7 bases, with 11 bases between.

This clonotype has just a few counts. This chain connects TRBV4-3 to TRBJ2-7, with 7 bases identical to TRBD1. V dropped 4 bases and J dropped 5; count of bases not matched to a gene: 5. CDR3 size: 13 residues. CDR1 LGHNA and CDR2 YSLEER come from the germline V gene. This chain's CDR3 is CASSPEGADEQYF. The CDR3 region has the DNA TGCGCCAGCAGCCCCGAGGGGGCGGACGAGCAGTACTTC.

This clonotype has at least ten counts. J is TRBJ2-5 and V is TRBV7-9; a weak D match, TRBD1 (5 bases). Germline V CDR1 and CDR2: SEHNR, FQNEAQ (reference sequence). The length of the CDR3 is 13 residues. V shed 3 bases and J shed 2 bases, with 7 bases lying between them. The chain's CDR3 is CASSFTGQETQYF. The DNA for the CDR3 is TGTGCCAGCAGCTTTACAGGACAAGAGACCCAGTACTTC.

The sample holds many counts of this clonotype. The chain combines TRBV11-2 with TRBJ1-2, with 11 bases that match TRBD1. Trimming removed 5 bases from V and 3 bases from J; junction bases left unmatched: 5. The CDR3 loop spans 15 amino acids. The germline V gene encodes CDR1 SGHAT and CDR2 FQNNGV. The CDR3, as DNA: TGTGCCAGCAGCCAGACGGGACAGGGGGACTATGGCTACACCTTC. It yields the protein CASSQTGQGDYGYTF.

This clonotype was seen ten or more times. The V and J genes are TRBV6-5 and TRBJ2-1; 7 nucleotides match TRBD2. This CDR3 region has 14 residues. Germline values: CDR1 MNHEY, CDR2 SVGAGI. J gave up 7 bases and V 0 bases, and 3 bases lay outside the gene matches. CDR3: CASSYSNGGNEQFF. CDR3 coding DNA: TGTGCCAGCAGTTACTCGAACGGGGGGAATGAGCAGTTCTTC.

This clonotype has ten or more counts. This chain connects TRBV7-2 to TRBJ1-2; D is unclear. V lost 0 bases, J lost 8 bases, and 13 bases lay in between. Germline V gene lookup returns CDR1 SGHTA and CDR2 FQGNSA. The CDR3 contains 14 residues. Here the CDR3 DNA reads TGTGCCAGCAGCTTAGCGCCGGCAGCAGGAGGCTACACCTTC. Amino acids: CASSLAPAAGGYTF.

This clonotype was found many times. J is TRBJ1-2 and V is TRBV5-5, with D hard to call. The length of the CDR3 is 14 residues. The germline gives CDR1 SGHKS, CDR2 YYEKEE (reference sequence). Between the trimmed V and J ends, which lost 0 bases and 4 bases, there was a span of 10 bases. In DNA form, the CDR3 reads TGTGCCAGCAGCTTGGAGATGGCAGCCTATGGCTACACCTTC. Translation: CASSLEMAAYGYTF.

V and J are TRBV24-1 and TRBJ2-3; D may be TRBD1 (6 bases). Looked up from germline, CDR1 is KGHDR and CDR2 is SFDVKD. This CDR3 is built from 13 residues. V lost 5 bases and J lost 2, with 7 bases in between. CDR3 in DNA: TGTGCCACCAGTGGGACAGTCACAGATACGCAGTATTTT. This translates into CATSGTVTDTQYF.